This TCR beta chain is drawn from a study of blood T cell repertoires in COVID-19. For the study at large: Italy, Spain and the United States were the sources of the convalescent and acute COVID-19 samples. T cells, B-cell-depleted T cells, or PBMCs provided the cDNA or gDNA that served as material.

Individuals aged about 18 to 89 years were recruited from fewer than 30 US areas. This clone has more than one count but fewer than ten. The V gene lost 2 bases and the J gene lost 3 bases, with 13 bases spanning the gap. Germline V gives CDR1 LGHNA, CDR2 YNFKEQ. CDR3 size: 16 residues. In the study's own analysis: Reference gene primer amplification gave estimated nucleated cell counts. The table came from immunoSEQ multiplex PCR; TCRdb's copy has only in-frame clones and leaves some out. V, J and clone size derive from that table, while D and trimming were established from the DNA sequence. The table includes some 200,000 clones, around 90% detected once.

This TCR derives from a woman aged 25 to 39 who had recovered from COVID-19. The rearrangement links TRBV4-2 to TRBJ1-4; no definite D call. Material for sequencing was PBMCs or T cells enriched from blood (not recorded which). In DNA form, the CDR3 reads TGTGCCAGCAGCCAAATCTCGAGGGCGGCTAATGAAAAACTGTTTTTT. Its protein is CASSQISRAANEKLFF.